These 24 T cell receptor beta chains originate from one sample sequenced in a study of T cell repertoires in cytomegalovirus infection. A single record per CDR3 protein comes from TCRdb applying MiXCR to the reads. The data show under 800,000 distinct CDR3 sequences, with more than 20% seen just once and approximately 8% held by the top ten. The specimen was CD8+ T cells from PBMCs. These receptors originate from a human donor in good health (CMV status not recorded). Some clones in this sample may be carry-over from other donors' samples.

The chain is built from TRBV6-2 or TRBV6-3 and TRBJ2-1, with D perhaps given as TRBD1 or TRBD2 (6 bases each). The CDR3 contains 14 residues. CDR1 and CDR2 (germline): MNHEY, SVGEGT. The V end was cut by 7 bases, the J end by 7 bases, with 17 bases between. CDR3 protein: CASTPWGAANEQFF. CDR3 DNA sequence: TGTGCCAGCACCCCCTGGGGGGCTGCTAATGAGCAGTTCTTC.

About this clonotype: At one end the junction does not follow the germline gene, possibly because of a read error. CDR3 bases: TGTGCCAGCAGCCGCCTGGAAACCAACTCACCCCCCCACTTT. This sequence encodes CASSRLETNSPPHF. The chain recombines TRBV4-2 with TRBJ1-6; D call uncertain. CDR3 length equals 14 residues. Germline loops: CDR1 LGHNA, CDR2 YNFKEQ.

V and J are TRBV7-9 and TRBJ2-7, with 7 bases aligning to TRBD2. Germline values: CDR1 SEHNR, CDR2 FQNEAQ (reference sequence). V trimming: 7 bases; J trimming: 4 bases; junction bases outside the gene matches: 16. The CDR3 loop spans 16 amino acids. For the CDR3, the DNA is TGTGCCAGCATTGGAACCTCTCTCCAGGGAGGGTACGAGCAGTACGTC. Amino acid sequence: CASIGTSLQGGYEQYV.

The chain links TRBV6-6 to TRBJ2-1; TRBD1 agrees at 7 bases. Germline V gene lookup returns CDR1 MNHNY and CDR2 SVGAGI (reference sequence). The CDR3 has 18 residues. Unmatched junction bases numbered 14, after V lost 0 bases and J lost 6 bases. The CDR3 region is CASSYSNPGQTTLNEQFF. For the CDR3, the DNA is TGTGCCAGCAGTTACTCTAATCCGGGACAGACTACTCTCAATGAGCAGTTCTTC.

V usage is TRBV25-1 and J usage is TRBJ2-5; 14 nucleotides match TRBD2. Germline CDR1 and CDR2: MGHDK and SYGVNS. V shed 4 bases and J 0 bases; nucleotides not matched to a gene: 4. This CDR3 comprises 17 residues. Here the CDR3 DNA reads TGTGCCAGCAGTGGGACTAGCGGGGGGCTGTACCAAGAGACCCAGTACTTC. Translating it yields CASSGTSGGLYQETQYF.

V and J are TRBV29-1 and TRBJ2-3, with D tentatively TRBD1 (6 bases). CDR3 length equals 13 residues. The germline CDR1 and CDR2 sequences are SQVTM and ANQGSEA. Trimming removed 4 bases from V and 1 base from J, with 9 bases in between. The CDR3 DNA is TGCAGCGTTGGTGGGGGCCGCACAGATACGCAGTATTTT. Protein sequence: CSVGGGRTDTQYF.

This sequence joins TRBV7-9 and TRBJ2-1, with D possibly TRBD2 on 5 matching bases. Germline-derived CDR1 and CDR2 are SEHNR and FQNEAQ (reference sequence). The V and J ends lost 5 bases and 8 bases respectively, with 19 bases between them. This CDR3 is 15 amino acids long. In nucleotides, the CDR3 is TGTGCCAGCAGCGAATCCCTCCGGGGAAGGGATGAGCAGTTCTTC. Protein sequence: CASSESLRGRDEQFF.

This clonotype was detected many times. The rearrangement links TRBV11-2 to TRBJ2-5, with TRBD2 matching 9 bases. Looked up from germline, CDR1 is SGHAT and CDR2 is FQNNGV. The CDR3 extends over 14 amino acids. V lost 5 bases to trimming and J lost 10 bases; unmatched junction nucleotides: 11. For the CDR3, the DNA is TGTGCCAGCAGCCTTAGCGGGGGCCCCAGAGACCAGTACTTC. Amino acid sequence: CASSLSGGPRDQYF.

This clonotype came up many times. V gene TRBV7-2 combines with J gene TRBJ1-2; 11 bases fit TRBD1. V lost 5 bases and J lost 6; bases outside the gene matches: 5. Germline-derived CDR1 and CDR2 are SGHTA and FQGNSA. The CDR3 has 14 residues. In DNA form, the CDR3 reads TGTGCCAGCAGCCCCTGGGACAGGGGGAATGGCTACACCTTC. Translating gives CASSPWDRGNGYTF.

This clonotype showed up just a few times. V and J are TRBV29-1 and TRBJ2-3; D gene unclear. Germline V gene data show CDR1 as SQVTM and CDR2 as ANQGSEA. With 3 bases removed from V and 0 bases from J, the gap between germline ends came to 16 bases. This CDR3 has 16 residues. The CDR3 region is CSVEVPDGLSTDTQYF. The CDR3 DNA follows: TGCAGCGTTGAGGTCCCGGACGGCTTAAGCACAGATACGCAGTATTTT.

This clonotype was observed at least ten times. V and J are TRBV19 and TRBJ1-1, with D uncertain. The CDR3 extends over 12 amino acids. Germline V lookup: CDR1 LNHDA, CDR2 SQIVND (reference sequence). V gave up 8 bases and J gave up 1 base, with 8 bases separating them. The CDR3 bases are TGTGCCAGTTCACCATGGAACACTGAAGCTTTCTTT. This sequence encodes CASSPWNTEAFF. Full variable domain (outside the CDR3, taken from reference TRBV19 and TRBJ1-1): DGGITQSPKYLFRKEGQNVTLSCEQNLNHDAMYWYRQDPGQGLRLIYYSQIVNDFQKGDIAEGYSVSREKKESFPLTVTSAQKNPTAFYLCASSPWNTEAFFGQGTRLTVV.

In its sample, this clonotype was seen many times. The J gene is TRBJ1-1, the V gene TRBV7-2; D perhaps matches TRBD1 (6 bases). The CDR3 has 15 amino acids. CDR1 and CDR2 (germline): SGHTA, FQGNSA. Trimming pared 1 base from V and 1 base from J, leaving 10 bases between. The CDR3: CASSLEAGANTEAFF. CDR3 in DNA: TGTGCCAGCAGCTTAGAGGCGGGGGCGAACACTGAAGCTTTCTTT.

Note on this clonotype: This may stem from a read error, because a much larger clone lies one nucleotide away. The rearrangement uses TRBV12-3 or TRBV12-4 and TRBJ2-7, with 8 bases identical to TRBD2. CDR3 length: 12 residues. CDR3 DNA: TGTGTAAGCGCGGGGGGAAGATACGAGCAGTACTTC. Protein product: CVSAGGRYEQYF.

Only a few counts were recorded for this clonotype. The chain combines TRBV19 with TRBJ2-2, with TRBD1 identical over 8 bases. The J segment lost 0 bases and the V segment lost 9 bases, leaving 3 bases of the junction unmatched. In germline, CDR1 is LNHDA, CDR2 SQIVND (reference sequence). The CDR3 consists of 14 residues. CDR3 residues: CASGQGANTGELFF. The DNA for the CDR3 is TGTGCCAGCGGACAGGGAGCGAACACCGGGGAGCTGTTTTTT. The variable domain in full, completed from reference TRBV19 and TRBJ2-2, reads DGGITQSPKYLFRKEGQNVTLSCEQNLNHDAMYWYRQDPGQGLRLIYYSQIVNDFQKGDIAEGYSVSREKKESFPLTVTSAQKNPTAFYLCASGQGANTGELFFGEGSRLTVL.

For the CDR3, the DNA is TGTGCCAGCAGCCAGCTTAGACAGATCTCTGAAGCTTTCTTT. This sequence encodes CASSQLRQISEAFF. The chain employs TRBV14 and TRBJ1-1, with a weak D call TRBD1 (5 bases). V lost 3 bases and J lost 6, with 14 bases in between. The CDR3 is made up of 14 amino acids. Germline assignment: CDR1 SGHDN and CDR2 FVKESK. Full variable domain (remainder filled in from reference TRBV14 and TRBJ1-1): EAGVTQFPSHSVIEKGQTVTLRCDPISGHDNLYWYRRVMGKEIKFLLHFVKESKQDESGMPNNRFLAERTGGTYSTLKVQPAELEDSGVYFCASSQLRQISEAFFGQGTRLTVV.

The rearrangement joins TRBV20-1 to TRBJ2-3, with D possibly TRBD2 on 5 matching bases. This CDR3 is 17 amino acids long. V gave up 0 bases and J gave up 0 bases, with 16 bases separating them. The germline gives CDR1 DFQATT, CDR2 SNEGSKA (reference sequence). This CDR3 reads CSARDPVGRGSTDTQYF. CDR3 coding DNA: TGCAGTGCTAGAGACCCCGTCGGCCGGGGAAGCACAGATACGCAGTATTTT.

The chain couples TRBV7-9 to TRBJ2-7, with D possibly matching TRBD1 (6 bases). V was shortened by 5 bases and J by 0 bases, with 14 bases between the two germline ends. CDR3 size: 15 residues. Germline-derived CDR1 and CDR2 are SEHNR and FQNEAQ (reference sequence). The CDR3 DNA reads as TGTGCCAGCAGCCCCGAGCAGGGGATCTCCTACGAGCAGTACTTC. Its protein is CASSPEQGISYEQYF. Based on the CDR3 plus reference TRBV7-9 and TRBJ2-7, the full variable domain is DTGVSQNPRHKITKRGQNVTFRCDPISEHNRLYWYRQTLGQGPEFLTYFQNEAQLEKSRLLSDRFSAERPKGSFSTLEIQRTEQGDSAMYLCASSPEQGISYEQYFGPGTRLTVT.

For the CDR3, the DNA is TGTGCCGTCGGATATGAAGAATTCGTCAGCTCACCCCTCCACTTT. Translation gives CAVGYEEFVSSPLHF. The chain recombines TRBV7-6 with TRBJ1-6, with D hard to call. The CDR3 runs to 15 residues. Germline lookup yields CDR1 SGHVS and CDR2 FNYEAQ. Trimming removed 11 bases from V and 10 bases from J, with 24 bases in between.

This clonotype was seen ten or more times. CDR3 bases: TGTGCCAGCAGCTTTACTTCAAAGGGGGAAGCTTTCTTT. Its protein product is CASSFTSKGEAFF. V is TRBV7-8 and J is TRBJ1-1; a possible D gene is TRBD1 (5 bases). CDR3 size: 13 residues. Per the germline V gene, CDR1 is SGHVS and CDR2 is FQNEAQ. V gave up 3 bases and J gave up 8 bases, with 13 bases separating them.

This clonotype has only a few counts. This chain joins TRBV7-9 and TRBJ2-1; tentative D call: TRBD1 (6 bases). The CDR3 sequence is 16 residues long. Between the trimmed V and J ends, which lost 5 bases and 2 bases, there was a span of 16 bases. Germline V gives CDR1 SEHNR, CDR2 FQNEAQ (reference sequence). The CDR3 coding sequence is TGTGCCAGCAGCGTCCCCAGGGGAATCACCTACAATGAGCAGTTCTTC. Protein sequence: CASSVPRGITYNEQFF.

This clonotype has a count of ten or more. The chain combines TRBV7-2 with TRBJ2-2, with D tentatively TRBD2 (6 bases). This CDR3 is 15 amino acids long. V lost 5 bases to trimming and J lost 6 bases, with 16 bases between them. Germline CDR1 and CDR2: SGHTA and FQGNSA. DNA for the CDR3: TGTGCCAGCAGCCCAACAGGAGGGTCCCCCGGGGAGCTGTTTTTT. This encodes CASSPTGGSPGELFF.

In this sample, this clonotype turned up once. The chain uses TRBV5-5 and TRBJ1-3; D is undetermined. V dropped 4 bases and J dropped 4 bases, with 9 bases sitting between them. Germline values: CDR1 SGHKS, CDR2 YYEKEE (reference sequence). The CDR3 contains 13 residues. The CDR3 nucleotides read TGTGCCAGCAGCCAAATACAAGGAAACACCATATATTTT. It yields the protein CASSQIQGNTIYF. The complete variable domain, with remaining parts taken from reference TRBV5-5 and TRBJ1-3, reads DAGVTQSPTHLIKTRGQQVTLRCSPISGHKSVSWYQQVLGQGPQFIFQYYEKEERGRGNFPDRFSARQFPNYSSELNVNALLLGDSALYLCASSQIQGNTIYFGEGSWLTVV.

The chain carries TRBV7-9 and TRBJ1-1; tentatively, D is TRBD1 (5 bases). Germline V gene sequence: CDR1 SEHNR, CDR2 FQNEAQ (reference sequence). The CDR3 is 19 amino acids. The V end lost 1 base, the J end lost 0 bases, and 21 bases lay between the germline ends. CDR3 coding DNA: TGTGCCAGCAGCTTAGATTACCCCAGGGCAGCCGCATTGAACACTGAAGCTTTCTTT. It codes for CASSLDYPRAAALNTEAFF.

The genes are TRBV27 and TRBJ2-7; no reliable D call. There are 12 residues in the CDR3. Trimming left V 7 bases short and J 6 bases short, with 13 bases between. CDR1 and CDR2 (germline): MNHEY, SMNVEV (reference sequence). This chain's CDR3 is CASTNVRGEQYF. CDR3 bases: TGTGCCAGCACTAACGTTCGCGGCGAGCAGTACTTC.